Included here is one T cell receptor beta chain sequence, with context. What it binds is not known. V shed 4 bases, J shed 0 bases, and the junction held 5 bases outside the gene matches. Germline loops: CDR1 SGHKS, CDR2 YYEKEE (reference sequence). The CDR3 is 16 residues long. The sample originates from a study of long-term antiretroviral therapy in people with HIV. Version v3.0 of the immunoSEQ assay was performed at survey level. Some clones are missing from TCRdb's copy, which holds only in-frame ones; the method was immunoSEQ multiplex PCR. The sample holds 26,000 or so clones, around 80% seen once. Study-level findings and limits: Dating from the mid-2000s to the late 2010s, the blood was possibly obtained under older ART regimens.

The gene calls are TRBV5-5 and TRBJ2-2; 8 bases line up with TRBD1. Sequenced material: unsorted PBMCs, taken 3 years after starting antiretroviral therapy. The TCR was taken from a man aged 18 to 29 with HIV. The chain's CDR3 is CASSIGQGTNTGELFF. The CDR3 bases are TGTGCCAGCAGCATAGGACAGGGCACGAACACCGGGGAGCTGTTTTTT.